This T cell receptor beta chain was identified in a study of cytomegalovirus exposure and HLA in healthy donors. Primers included in the PCR were 60 Vbeta and 13 Jbeta primers. The data were produced by immunoSEQ multiplex PCR, yet TCRdb's version contains in-frame clones alone and is incomplete. The sample shows 100,000 to 150,000 clones, 80% to 90% of them seen only once. Study-level points and caveats: Later findings reportedly placed an Asian-associated ancestry cluster below the approximately 670-donor mean for N-insertions. Sequence variants that were highly shared formed a cluster that was likely a sequencing artifact. Several V segments, TRBV6-2 and TRBV6-3 among them, could not be told apart and were dropped.

Healthy people donating bone marrow made up the donors. The CDR3 covers 17 residues. Trimming pared 3 bases from V and 2 bases from J, leaving 17 bases between. The germline CDR1 and CDR2 sequences are SGHRS and YFSETQ. Points on this clone: Its antigen is as yet unknown.

This TCR derives from a man aged 45-65 years in good health and CMV-seronegative. The chain combines TRBV5-1 with TRBJ2-2, with D tentatively TRBD1 (5 bases). Sequencing input: PBMCs. The CDR3 region is CASSSQTDSLNTGELFF. Written as DNA, the CDR3 is TGCGCCAGCAGCTCCCAGACAGATTCTCTTAACACCGGGGAGCTGTTTTTT.